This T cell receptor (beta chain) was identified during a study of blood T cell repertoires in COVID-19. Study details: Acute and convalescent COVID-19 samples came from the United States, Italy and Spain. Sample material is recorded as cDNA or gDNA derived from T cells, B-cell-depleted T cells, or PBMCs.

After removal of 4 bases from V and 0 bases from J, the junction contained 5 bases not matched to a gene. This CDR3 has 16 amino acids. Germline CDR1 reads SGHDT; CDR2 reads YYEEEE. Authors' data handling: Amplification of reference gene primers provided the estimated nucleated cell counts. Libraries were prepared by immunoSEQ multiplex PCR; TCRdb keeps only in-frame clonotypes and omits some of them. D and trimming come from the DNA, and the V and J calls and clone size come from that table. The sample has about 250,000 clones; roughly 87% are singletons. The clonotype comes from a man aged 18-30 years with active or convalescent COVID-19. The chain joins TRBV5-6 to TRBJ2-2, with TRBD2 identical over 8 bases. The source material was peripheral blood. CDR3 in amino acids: CASSLRGVSNTGELFF. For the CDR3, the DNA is TGTGCCAGCAGCCTGCGGGGGGTTTCGAACACCGGGGAGCTGTTTTTT.